The next 25 T cell receptor beta chains were all read from a single sample in a study of blood T cell repertoires in COVID-19. Data came from immunoSEQ multiplex PCR; TCRdb stores just in-frame clones and leaves some out. The sample lists around 380,000 clones, more than 65% occurring once. Input material: peripheral blood. These receptors came from a human donor with acute or convalescent COVID-19. The donor label of this sample is uncertain.

The chain combines TRBV10-3 with TRBJ2-3; no reliable D call. CDR1 and CDR2 (germline): ENHRY, SYGVKD. The V end was cut by 0 bases, the J end by 1 base, with 8 bases between. The CDR3 spans 15 residues. As DNA, the CDR3 is TGTGCCATCAGTGAGTCGGTGAAGCGCACAGATACGCAGTATTTT. Its protein product is CAISESVKRTDTQYF.

This sequence joins TRBV6-6 and TRBJ2-7; no clear D. Germline V gene lookup returns CDR1 MNHNY and CDR2 SVGAGI (reference sequence). Trimming shortened V by 2 bases and J by 7 bases, and 9 bases separated the two germline ends. The CDR3 loop spans 12 amino acids. The CDR3 sequence is CASSYAPGEQYF. The CDR3, as DNA: TGTGCCAGCAGTTACGCACCGGGTGAGCAGTACTTC.

This clone is a singleton in its sample. The chain combines TRBV4-1 with TRBJ1-6; 8 nucleotides align to TRBD1. CDR1 and CDR2 from the germline V gene are MGHRA and YSYEKL. V dropped 1 base and J dropped 0; count of bases not matched to a gene: 5. This CDR3 has 18 residues. DNA for the CDR3: TGCGCCAGCAGCCAAGGTTTCCAGGGGGCCTCCTATAATTCACCCCTCCACTTT. Translating it yields CASSQGFQGASYNSPLHF.

This chain joins TRBV7-9 and TRBJ1-1; the D gene is possibly TRBD1 (6 bases). The CDR3 consists of 12 residues. Trimming shortened V by 10 bases and J by 6 bases, and 15 bases separated the two germline ends. Per the germline V gene, CDR1 is SEHNR and CDR2 is FQNEAQ (reference sequence). CDR3 bases: TGTGCCACCCGGCAGGGGATGTCTGAAGCTTTCTTT. Translated, it gives CATRQGMSEAFF.

The V gene is TRBV15, the J gene TRBJ2-5, with D perhaps TRBD1 (5 bases). The germline V and J ends were trimmed by 2 bases and 5 bases, with 9 bases remaining between them. CDR1 is LNHNV and CDR2 is YYDKDF in the germline V gene (reference sequence). The length of the CDR3 is 13 residues. For the CDR3, the DNA is TGTGCCACCAGCAGATGGGGCCTGGAGACCCAGTACTTC. Its translation: CATSRWGLETQYF.

The chain uses TRBV20-1 and TRBJ2-7, with TRBD1 identical over 7 bases. CDR3 length: 14 residues. V gave up 3 bases and J gave up 1 base; unmatched junction bases: 6. Germline-derived CDR1 and CDR2 are DFQATT and SNEGSKA (reference sequence). CDR3: CSASGDSRSYEQYF. CDR3 bases: TGCAGTGCTAGTGGGGACAGCCGTTCCTACGAGCAGTACTTC.

This clone showed up just a few times. The CDR3 DNA is TGTGCCAGTAGTACCTTCAGGGAAAATCAGCCCCAGCATTTT. It is translated as CASSTFRENQPQHF. The chain combines TRBV19 with TRBJ1-5; maybe TRBD1 (5 bases). V lost 4 bases to trimming and J lost 4 bases, with 11 bases between them. The CDR3 is made up of 14 amino acids. CDR1 and CDR2 from the germline V gene are LNHDA and SQIVND (reference sequence).

Only one count was recorded for this clone. The chain carries TRBV29-1 and TRBJ2-1; 9 bases align to TRBD2. The V gene end was trimmed by 6 bases and the J gene end by 2 bases; junction bases not matched to a gene: 11. In germline, CDR1 is SQVTM, CDR2 ANQGSEA. The CDR3 is 16 amino acids. CDR3 in amino acids: CSVRPGIAGAYNEQFF. DNA for the CDR3: TGCAGCGTCCGTCCCGGTATAGCGGGGGCCTACAATGAGCAGTTCTTC.

The chain joins TRBV25-1 to TRBJ2-7; possibly TRBD1 for D (6 bases). This CDR3 comprises 15 residues. CDR1 is MGHDK, CDR2 SYGVNS, per germline. V dropped 3 bases and J dropped 1 base, with 13 bases sitting between them. This CDR3 reads CASSDAGTGSYEQYF. The CDR3 nucleotides are TGTGCCAGCAGTGATGCAGGAACAGGGTCCTACGAGCAGTACTTC.

This chain connects TRBV3-1 (or the pseudogene TRBV3-2) to TRBJ1-6; a weak D match, TRBD1 (5 bases). This CDR3 has 17 residues. Looked up from germline, CDR1 is LGHDT and CDR2 is YNNKEL (reference sequence). Trimming took 1 base from V and 7 from J, leaving 17 bases between them. The chain's CDR3 is CASSQVQGASGNSPLHF. The CDR3 region has the DNA TGTGCCAGCAGCCAAGTTCAGGGTGCCTCCGGAAATTCACCCCTCCACTTT.

This clone was recorded a few times. At the DNA level, this CDR3 is encoded by other sequences in the same sample as well. The rearrangement links TRBV3-1 (or the pseudogene TRBV3-2) to TRBJ1-1; 7 bases match TRBD1. The V gene's germline CDR1 is LGHDT and CDR2 YNNKEL (reference sequence). V shed 4 bases and J 8 bases; nucleotides not matched to a gene: 4. The CDR3 extends over 12 amino acids. CDR3 residues: CASSRQGLEAFF. CDR3 bases: TGTGCCAGCAGCCGACAGGGCTTAGAAGCTTTCTTT.

The chain couples TRBV3-1 (or the pseudogene TRBV3-2) to TRBJ2-5, with 10 nucleotides matching TRBD1. Germline assignment: CDR1 LGHDT and CDR2 YNNKEL (reference sequence). V lost 2 bases and J lost 4; bases outside the gene matches: 7. The CDR3 has 16 residues. The CDR3 region has the DNA TGTGCCAGCAGCCAACCCGGGACAGGGGAAGGAGAGACCCAGTACTTC. Protein sequence: CASSQPGTGEGETQYF.

This clone was picked up a small number of times. The J gene is TRBJ2-7, the V gene TRBV4-1; weak D call: TRBD1 (6 bases). The CDR3 is 14 residues long. V dropped 2 bases and J dropped 1 base, with 9 bases sitting between them. Germline V gene sequence: CDR1 MGHRA, CDR2 YSYEKL. In nucleotides, the CDR3 is TGCGCCAGCAGCCAACCTGGACAGTCCTACGAGCAGTACTTC. It codes for CASSQPGQSYEQYF.

This chain connects TRBV15 to TRBJ2-7; D is possibly TRBD2 (5 bases). In germline, CDR1 is LNHNV, CDR2 YYDKDF (reference sequence). The CDR3 runs 17 residues. Trimming shortened V by 0 bases and J by 3 bases, and 18 bases separated the two germline ends. CDR3 nucleotides: TGTGCCACCAGCAGAGATCTGCGTCGGGGATCACACTACGAGCAGTACTTC. Amino acid sequence: CATSRDLRRGSHYEQYF.

A single count supports this clone. The genes are TRBV6-5 and TRBJ2-2; TRBD1 is a possible D gene (5 bases). CDR1 and CDR2 from the germline V gene are MNHEY and SVGAGI. The CDR3 length is 14 residues. The germline V and J ends were trimmed by 5 bases and 3 bases, with 10 bases remaining between them. CDR3 amino acids: CASSHQGDTGELFF. Written as DNA, the CDR3 is TGTGCCAGCAGTCACCAAGGGGACACCGGGGAGCTGTTTTTT.

This clone showed up just once. The V call is TRBV5-1, the J call TRBJ2-7; possibly TRBD1 for D (6 bases). Germline lookup yields CDR1 SGHRS and CDR2 YFSETQ. V was clipped by 7 bases and J by 4 bases, with 18 bases between them. This CDR3 region has 14 residues. CDR3 nucleotide sequence: TGCGCCAGCGGGGCCGGGGACACCGCATACGAGCAGTACTTC. This translates into CASGAGDTAYEQYF.

This chain joins TRBV20-1 and TRBJ1-6, with D maybe TRBD1 (6 bases). Germline V lookup: CDR1 DFQATT, CDR2 SNEGSKA (reference sequence). The CDR3 consists of 13 residues. V was pared by 3 bases and J by 7 bases, with 10 bases between. In DNA form, the CDR3 reads TGCAGTGCTAGTGTGGACAGCAATTCACCCCTCCACTTT. Its protein product is CSASVDSNSPLHF.

The gene calls are TRBV11-2 and TRBJ2-4; TRBD1 aligns across 10 bases. V shed 0 bases, J shed 2 bases, and the junction held 4 bases outside the gene matches. This CDR3 comprises 17 residues. Germline V gene lookup returns CDR1 SGHAT and CDR2 FQNNGV. The CDR3 nucleotides are TGTGCCAGCAGCTTAGAGGGACAGGGGTCCTCCAAAAACATTCAGTACTTC. Translation gives CASSLEGQGSSKNIQYF.

For the CDR3, the DNA is TGTGCCAGCAGCCAAGGGACAGGCTACGAGCAGTACTTC. Its translation is CASSQGTGYEQYF. The chain employs TRBV3-1 (or the pseudogene TRBV3-2) and TRBJ2-7, with TRBD1 identical over 7 bases. CDR3 length: 13 residues. Germline trimming cut 1 base from V and 3 bases from J; bases unmatched to any gene: 0. Germline assignment: CDR1 LGHDT and CDR2 YNNKEL (reference sequence).

The genes are TRBV5-5 and TRBJ1-2; D uncertain. V was cut by 3 bases and J by 6 bases, with 15 bases left in between. Germline CDR1 SGHKS, CDR2 YYEKEE (reference sequence). The CDR3 contains 14 residues. The CDR3 is CASSSPTWSDGYTF. CDR3 in DNA: TGTGCCAGCAGCTCACCCACCTGGTCAGATGGCTACACCTTC.

This chain's CDR3 is CASSYSRGEAYEQYF. Here the CDR3 DNA reads TGTGCCAGCAGTTACTCAAGAGGGGAGGCCTACGAGCAGTACTTC. The chain is built from TRBV6-5 and TRBJ2-7, with D tentatively TRBD2 (6 bases). The CDR3 totals 15 residues. Germline V lookup: CDR1 MNHEY, CDR2 SVGAGI. V lost 0 bases, J lost 2 bases, and 11 bases lay in between.

On this clone: Other DNA sequences within the sample encode an identical CDR3. The chain carries TRBV7-9 and TRBJ1-1, with 8 bases lining up with TRBD1. The CDR3 length is 16 residues. CDR1 and CDR2 (germline): SEHNR, FQNEAQ (reference sequence). The ends lost 6 bases at V and 1 base at J; junction bases unmatched: 10. For the CDR3, the DNA is TGTGCCAGCAGTTCCGGACAGGGCCTGAGGAACACTGAAGCTTTCTTT. Translation gives CASSSGQGLRNTEAFF.

The V gene is TRBV10-3, the J gene TRBJ2-5, with D perhaps matching TRBD1 (5 bases). The CDR3 contains 17 residues. V lost 0 bases and J lost 0, with 14 bases in between. Germline V gene sequence: CDR1 ENHRY, CDR2 SYGVKD. The CDR3 sequence: CAISESPGMEYQETQYF. The CDR3 DNA is TGTGCCATCAGTGAGTCGCCAGGGATGGAGTACCAAGAGACCCAGTACTTC.

This clone was observed a single time. This rearrangement joins TRBV28 to TRBJ1-2; perhaps TRBD1 as D (6 bases). Germline CDR1 MDHEN, CDR2 SYDVKM. The CDR3 runs 13 residues. The germline V and J ends were trimmed by 6 bases and 2 bases, with 10 bases remaining between them. The CDR3 is CASRPGQNYGYTF. The CDR3, as DNA: TGTGCCAGCAGGCCGGGACAAAACTATGGCTACACCTTC.

The rearrangement uses TRBV21-1 and TRBJ2-1; TRBD1, the table's D call, was not compared with the DNA. TRBV21-1 is deemed a pseudogene. CDR3 length equals 16 residues. The CDR3 loop is CASSKGPGQGNGEQFF. DNA of the CDR3: TGTGCCAGCAGCAAAGGGCCAGGACAGGGGAACGGTGAGCAGTTCTTC.